These 10 T cell receptor beta chains originate from one sample sequenced in a study of cytomegalovirus exposure and HLA in healthy donors. Vbeta (60) and Jbeta (13) primers were used in the PCR. The method was immunoSEQ multiplex PCR; TCRdb's version includes in-frame clones alone and lacks a portion of them. The sample has some 200,000 clones; approximately 84% are singletons. The material sequenced was PBMCs. The receptors were sampled from a man between 50 and 59 years old in good health and CMV-seronegative.

The rearrangement uses TRBV4-3 and TRBJ2-3; 10 bases fit TRBD2. The CDR3 extends over 16 amino acids. Looked up from germline, CDR1 is LGHNA and CDR2 is YSLEER. J was trimmed by 7 bases and V by 0 bases; bases with no gene match: 7. The CDR3 here is CASSQEASGGANTQYF. In nucleotides, the CDR3 is TGCGCCAGCAGCCAAGAAGCCAGCGGGGGGGCGAATACGCAGTATTTT.

The chain carries TRBV5-1 and TRBJ1-1; D not certain. V lost 1 base and J 1 base, leaving 14 bases between the germline ends. The CDR3 runs to 16 residues. CDR1 is SGHRS and CDR2 is YFSETQ in the germline V gene. The CDR3 bases are TGCGCCAGCAGCTTGTCATCCGGGATACCGAACACTGAAGCTTTCTTT. Translating gives CASSLSSGIPNTEAFF.

The chain couples TRBV4-3 to TRBJ2-1; D remains unclear. V gave up 4 bases and J gave up 9 bases, with 10 bases separating them. Germline CDR1 is LGHNA and CDR2 is YSLEER. The CDR3 contains 12 residues. The CDR3 here is CASSRASSEQFF. CDR3 in DNA: TGCGCCAGCAGCCGGGCCTCGTCTGAGCAGTTCTTC.

On this clone: Mismatch with germline at one junction end may stem from a read error. The rearrangement links TRBV7-9 to TRBJ2-5, with D unclear. Germline V gene data show CDR1 as SEHNR and CDR2 as FQNEAQ (reference sequence). This CDR3 spans 14 amino acids. CDR3 nucleotide sequence: TGTGCCAGCACCTTAGCTTTCAGCCAAGAGACCCAGTACTTC. The encoded protein is CASTLAFSQETQYF.

This clone was observed a handful of times. CDR3 sequence reads: CASSITSGPYNEQFF. CDR3 bases: TGTGCCAGCAGCATAACTAGCGGGCCCTACAATGAGCAGTTCTTC. This sequence joins TRBV7-2 and TRBJ2-1; 9 nucleotides line up with TRBD2. The length of the CDR3 is 15 residues. Germline V gene lookup returns CDR1 SGHTA and CDR2 FQGNSA. Trimming took 5 bases from V and 2 from J; bases not matched to a gene: 4.

By share, this clone counts as large. The CDR3 sequence is CASSQVDGGSGNTIYF. CDR3 nucleotides: TGTGCCAGCAGCCAAGTCGACGGCGGGTCCGGAAACACCATATATTTT. The gene calls are TRBV14 and TRBJ1-3, with D hard to call. The CDR3 extends over 16 amino acids. V was trimmed by 1 base and J by 4 bases, leaving 14 bases between them. Germline lookup yields CDR1 SGHDN and CDR2 FVKESK.

The J gene is TRBJ1-4, the V gene TRBV2; 9 bases agree with TRBD1. Trimming removed 6 bases from V and 8 bases from J; junction bases left unmatched: 7. The CDR3 is 14 residues long. The V gene's germline CDR1 is SNHLY and CDR2 FYNNEI. This CDR3 is CASRRTGVEEKLFF. The CDR3 nucleotides read TGTGCCAGCAGGAGGACAGGGGTTGAGGAAAAACTGTTTTTT.

The chain has TRBV6-5 and TRBJ2-3; 9 bases line up with TRBD2. Trimming at V came to 0 bases and at J to 3 bases, leaving 4 bases not matched to a gene. Germline assignment: CDR1 MNHEY and CDR2 SVGAGI. The CDR3 runs to 16 residues. The CDR3 here is CASSYSLAGPTDTQYF. CDR3 DNA sequence: TGTGCCAGCAGTTACTCCCTAGCGGGGCCGACAGATACGCAGTATTTT.

The rearrangement uses TRBV14 and TRBJ1-2, with 7 bases that match TRBD1. The CDR3 length is 14 residues. Per the germline V gene, CDR1 is SGHDN and CDR2 is FVKESK. The V segment lost 4 bases and the J segment 1 base; nucleotides outside the gene matches: 3. CDR3 in amino acids: CASSPWDSNYGYTF. The CDR3 DNA sequence: TGTGCCAGCAGCCCCTGGGACAGTAACTATGGCTACACCTTC.

The rearrangement uses TRBV12-5 and TRBJ2-5; D is unresolved. Germline lookup yields CDR1 LGHNT and CDR2 FRNRAP. CDR3 length: 13 residues. The V end was cut by 8 bases, the J end by 5 bases, with 15 bases between. The CDR3 spells CASKLPGGETQYF. DNA of the CDR3: TGTGCTAGTAAACTACCCGGTGGGGAGACCCAGTACTTC.